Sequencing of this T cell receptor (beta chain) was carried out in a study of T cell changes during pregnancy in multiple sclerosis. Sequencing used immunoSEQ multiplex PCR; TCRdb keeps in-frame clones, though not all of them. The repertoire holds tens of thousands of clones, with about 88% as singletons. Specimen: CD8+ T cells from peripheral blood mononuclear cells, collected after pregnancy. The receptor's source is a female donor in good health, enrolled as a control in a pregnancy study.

CDR3 in amino acids: CASSWDYNQPQHF. CDR3 sequence (DNA): TGTGCCAGCAGCTGGGACTACAATCAGCCCCAGCATTTT. The chain has TRBV5-5 and TRBJ1-5; D perhaps matches TRBD1 (5 bases). CDR1 is SGHKS and CDR2 is YYEKEE in the germline V gene (reference sequence). The CDR3 loop spans 13 amino acids. Trimming took 3 bases from V and 3 from J, leaving 7 bases between them.